The next 5 T cell receptor beta chains were all read from a single sample in a study of T-cell reconstitution after alpha-beta-depleted transplantation in children. TCRbeta library preparation incorporated unique molecular identifiers. MiXCR, run by TCRdb on the PCR reads, gives a single entry per CDR3 protein. There are about 830,000 distinct CDR3 sequences in the sample; roughly 15% occur only once, and approximately 5% lies in the top ten. Sequences were derived from PBMCs, mostly from graft donor cells, sampled 360 days after TCRalphabeta/CD19-depleted stem cell transplant. These receptors all come from a male patient aged 10-17 years who had a stem cell transplant for acute lymphoblastic leukemia, so the T cells may come from the graft donor.

The chain uses TRBV18 and TRBJ2-1; the D is unclear. Germline V CDR1 and CDR2: KGHSH, LQKENI. The CDR3 covers 14 residues. Trimming cost V 0 bases and J 7 bases, with 10 bases left between them. This CDR3 is CASSPPKPLNEQFF. In DNA, the CDR3 is TGTGCCAGCTCACCACCCAAACCACTAAATGAGCAGTTCTTC.

The chain combines TRBV5-1 with TRBJ2-2, with 8 nucleotides matching TRBD2. This CDR3 has 17 amino acids. Per germline, CDR1 SGHRS and CDR2 YFSETQ. After removal of 1 base from V and 0 bases from J, the junction contained 5 bases not matched to a gene. CDR3 nucleotide sequence: TGCGCCAGCAGCTTGTATACGGGAGGGACGAACACCGGGGAGCTGTTTTTT. Translation: CASSLYTGGTNTGELFF.

This clonotype has more than one count but fewer than ten. This chain uses TRBV5-1 with TRBJ2-7; D perhaps matches TRBD2 (6 bases). Trimming removed 3 bases from V and 13 bases from J, with 17 bases in between. Per germline, CDR1 SGHRS and CDR2 YFSETQ. The CDR3 covers 12 residues. CDR3: CASSSPRGIYYF. Written as DNA, the CDR3 is TGCGCCAGCAGCTCTCCACGCGGGATTTATTACTTC.

This chain uses TRBV6-5 with TRBJ2-3; the match to TRBD1 covers 8 bases. CDR3 length: 15 amino acids. Germline assignment: CDR1 MNHEY and CDR2 SVGAGI. V dropped 2 bases and J dropped 6; count of bases not matched to a gene: 7. The CDR3 protein is CASSYGTGRMDTQYF. The DNA of the CDR3 is TGTGCCAGCAGTTACGGGACAGGTAGAATGGATACGCAGTATTTT.

This clonotype was counted a few times. The chain is built from TRBV5-1 and TRBJ2-7; weak D call: TRBD1 (6 bases). From germline, CDR1 is SGHRS and CDR2 YFSETQ. The CDR3 runs 15 residues. Trimming took off 1 base at V and 3 bases at J, with 14 bases between the two ends. CDR3 DNA sequence: TGCGCCAGCAGCTTGTCACGGGACAATTTCTACGAGCAGTACTTC. Amino acids: CASSLSRDNFYEQYF.